This record concerns one T cell receptor (beta chain) sequence. Its antigen is unknown. This record belongs to a study of cytomegalovirus exposure and HLA in healthy donors. The germline gives CDR1 MDHEN, CDR2 SYDVKM. Trimming removed 3 bases at V and 0 bases at J, with 8 bases between. This CDR3 comprises 14 residues. Study results and limitations: Productive rates of about 87% or about 30% were seen for most TCR beta V segments in an earlier analysis.

Primers for the PCR totalled 60 Vbeta and 13 Jbeta. Original analysis: In a later analysis, the count reached 76 million or so unique TCR beta chains, with 9 million to 11 million shared. Data came from immunoSEQ multiplex PCR; TCRdb stores just in-frame clones and leaves some out. V and J calls and clone size are those listed in that table; D and trimming were worked out from the DNA. The sample lists tens of thousands of clones, over 60% occurring once. The sequenced sample was PBMCs. The receptor's source is a man aged 30 to 39 in good health and CMV-seropositive. This chain connects TRBV28 to TRBJ1-1, with D uncertain. The CDR3 loop is CASSFKHLNTEAFF. In DNA, the CDR3 is TGTGCCAGCAGTTTTAAACACCTGAACACTGAAGCTTTCTTT.